The 22 T cell receptor beta chains below were found in one sample sequenced in a study of early T cells in non-severe SARS-CoV-2 infection. In TCRdb, the 5' RACE reads were re-called with MiXCR into one record per CDR3 protein. The sample includes fewer than 65,000 distinct CDR3 sequences, roughly 7.8% of them seen just once. The sequencing here drew on whole blood, taken at baseline. These receptors all come from an adult who was a healthcare worker with PCR-confirmed SARS-CoV-2 infection or an uninfected control (not recorded which).

The CDR3 sequence: CASSKDREGTEAFF. The CDR3 DNA reads as TGCGCCAGCAGTAAGGACAGGGAGGGCACTGAAGCTTTCTTT. The V call is TRBV5-1, the J call TRBJ1-1, with 8 bases fitting TRBD1. Looked up from germline, CDR1 is SGHRS and CDR2 is YFSETQ. Trimming removed 5 bases from V and 4 bases from J; junction bases left unmatched: 7. The CDR3 loop spans 14 amino acids.

This chain links TRBV4-3 with TRBJ2-7; the D gene is possibly TRBD1 (6 bases). The CDR3 consists of 15 residues. Between the trimmed V and J ends, which lost 3 bases and 6 bases, there was a span of 18 bases. Germline values: CDR1 LGHNA, CDR2 YSLEER. The CDR3 reads CASSHKTGPPSEQYF. Here the CDR3 DNA reads TGCGCCAGCAGCCATAAGACAGGACCCCCCTCCGAGCAGTACTTC.

This clonotype showed up just once. The genes are TRBV6-5 and TRBJ1-2; TRBD1 agrees at 10 bases. CDR3 length: 17 residues. The germline gives CDR1 MNHEY, CDR2 SVGAGI. Germline trimming cut 2 bases from V and 1 base from J; bases unmatched to any gene: 7. As DNA, the CDR3 is TGTGCCAGCAGTTACGCGGGACAGGGGCGGGGTAACTATGGCTACACCTTC. It is translated as CASSYAGQGRGNYGYTF.

This rearrangement joins TRBV6-6 to TRBJ2-7, with TRBD2 matching 7 bases. Per the germline V gene, CDR1 is MNHNY and CDR2 is SVGAGI (reference sequence). V trimming: 4 bases; J trimming: 6 bases; junction bases outside the gene matches: 3. The CDR3 runs to 12 residues. CDR3 protein: CASSWEGREQYF. CDR3 nucleotide sequence: TGTGCCAGCAGTTGGGAGGGTCGCGAGCAGTACTTC.

This clonotype was seen many times. This chain links TRBV5-6 with TRBJ2-7; no definite D call. The V gene lost 5 bases and the J gene lost 2 bases, with 17 bases spanning the gap. Per the germline V gene, CDR1 is SGHDT and CDR2 is YYEEEE. The CDR3 is 15 amino acids. CDR3 DNA: TGTGCCAGCAGGTTGAGGCGTGGGGTACCCTACGAGCAGTACTTC. Residues: CASRLRRGVPYEQYF. Full variable domain (missing parts from reference TRBV5-6 and TRBJ2-7): DAGVTQSPTHLIKTRGQQVTLRCSPKSGHDTVSWYQQALGQGPQFIFQYYEEEERQRGNFPDRFSGHQFPNYSSELNVNALLLGDSALYLCASRLRRGVPYEQYFGPGTRLTVT.

V usage is TRBV6-5 and J usage is TRBJ1-1, with D perhaps matching TRBD1 (6 bases). This CDR3 is 14 amino acids long. Germline CDR1 reads MNHEY; CDR2 reads SVGAGI. The ends were cut back, 6 bases at V and 4 bases at J, with 15 bases in the middle. The CDR3 loop is CASRRTGQGTEAFF. Written as DNA, the CDR3 is TGTGCCAGCAGGCGAACAGGGCAAGGCACTGAAGCTTTCTTT.

The V and J genes are TRBV11-2 and TRBJ2-2; D is unclear. Trimming cost V 5 bases and J 1 base, with 8 bases left between them. The CDR3 sequence is 14 residues long. Germline CDR1 is SGHAT and CDR2 is FQNNGV. The CDR3 coding sequence is TGTGCCAGCAGCGCCCTCAGGAACACCGGGGAGCTGTTTTTT. Its protein is CASSALRNTGELFF.

This clonotype was detected ten times or more. CDR3 amino acids: CASSQEGTSGSYEQYF. Written as DNA, the CDR3 is TGTGCCAGCAGTCAAGAAGGGACTAGCGGGTCCTACGAGCAGTACTTC. The chain carries TRBV27 and TRBJ2-7; TRBD2 agrees at 12 bases. Germline CDR1 is MNHEY and CDR2 is SMNVEV (reference sequence). The CDR3 is 16 amino acids. V was pared by 5 bases and J by 1 base, with 6 bases of the junction left unmatched.

This clonotype was recorded many times. This chain links TRBV10-3 with TRBJ2-3; D could derive from TRBD1 or TRBD2 (5 bases each). V lost 2 bases, J lost 2 bases, and 17 bases lay in between. The V gene's germline CDR1 is ENHRY and CDR2 SYGVKD. The CDR3 spans 17 residues. The CDR3 bases are TGTGCCATCAGTGAGATAGAAAGGGACGCACTCACAGATACGCAGTATTTT. Its protein is CAISEIERDALTDTQYF.

This clonotype was counted at least ten times. The rearrangement links TRBV28 to TRBJ2-1; 9 bases map to TRBD2. Germline CDR1 MDHEN, CDR2 SYDVKM. The CDR3 extends over 13 amino acids. With V trimmed by 8 bases and J by 10 bases, 9 bases remained unmatched. The CDR3 nucleotides are TGTGCCAGCCGGGGTAGCGGGAGCAGGGAGCAGTTCTTC. This gives the protein CASRGSGSREQFF.

The chain uses TRBV4-2 and TRBJ2-7; D perhaps matches TRBD2 (6 bases). The CDR3 covers 13 residues. V shed 5 bases and J shed 6 bases, with 14 bases lying between them. Germline V gene lookup returns CDR1 LGHNA and CDR2 YNFKEQ. CDR3 coding DNA: TGTGCCAGCAGCTCCACCGGGACTCGCGAGCAGTACTTC. Translating gives CASSSTGTREQYF.

The table lists this clonotype with a few counts. The rearrangement joins TRBV7-6 to TRBJ2-1; 14 bases fit TRBD2. The CDR3 consists of 20 residues. With 1 base clipped from V and 8 bases from J, the junction kept 16 bases outside the gene matches. Germline V gene sequence: CDR1 SGHVS, CDR2 FNYEAQ. CDR3 in amino acids: CASSLVGGLAGEGGTDEQFF. CDR3 DNA sequence: TGTGCCAGCAGCTTAGTGGGGGGACTAGCGGGAGAAGGTGGAACGGATGAGCAGTTCTTC.

Only a few counts were recorded for this clonotype. The V and J genes are TRBV7-2 and TRBJ2-5, with D hard to call. From germline, CDR1 is SGHTA and CDR2 FQGNSA. Deletions cut 5 bases from V and 1 base from J, with 17 bases between. The CDR3 length is 16 residues. CDR3 sequence (DNA): TGTGCCAGCAGCCGCCTTCGGTCTATCCCCCAAGAGACCCAGTACTTC. Protein: CASSRLRSIPQETQYF. Supplemented by reference TRBV7-2 and TRBJ2-5, the full variable domain reads GAGVSQSPSNKVTEKGKDVELRCDPISGHTALYWYRQSLGQGLEFLIYFQGNSAPDKSGLPSDRFSAERTGGSVSTLTIQRTQQEDSAVYLCASSRLRSIPQETQYFGPGTRLLVL.

This clonotype has at least ten counts. This chain uses TRBV4-1 with TRBJ2-7; no reliable D call. The CDR3 spans 14 residues. The V end lost 1 base, the J end lost 1 base, and 8 bases lay between the germline ends. Per germline, CDR1 MGHRA and CDR2 YSYEKL. CDR3 in DNA: TGCGCCAGCAGCCAAGGGGCGGCTTCCTACGAGCAGTACTTC. Translating gives CASSQGAASYEQYF.

This clonotype was detected ten times or more. The rearrangement uses TRBV7-9 and TRBJ2-1, with D hard to call. The CDR3 sequence is 15 residues long. CDR1 and CDR2 (germline): SEHNR, FQNEAQ (reference sequence). V shed 1 base and J shed 7 bases, with 14 bases lying between them. CDR3 nucleotide sequence: TGTGCCAGCAGCTTAGGGGTTGCTCCCTTTAATGAGCAGTTCTTC. Translating gives CASSLGVAPFNEQFF. The full variable domain, its missing parts supplied by reference TRBV7-9 and TRBJ2-1, is DTGVSQNPRHKITKRGQNVTFRCDPISEHNRLYWYRQTLGQGPEFLTYFQNEAQLEKSRLLSDRFSAERPKGSFSTLEIQRTEQGDSAMYLCASSLGVAPFNEQFFGPGTRLTVL.

This clonotype was detected a few times. The J gene is TRBJ2-1, the V gene TRBV7-6; 11 bases fit TRBD2. CDR1 SGHVS and CDR2 FNYEAQ come from the germline V gene. CDR3 length: 16 residues. Unmatched junction bases numbered 6, after V lost 2 bases and J lost 6 bases. Here the CDR3 reads CASSLLTSGIFNEQFF. For the CDR3, the DNA is TGTGCCAGCAGCTTACTGACTAGCGGGATTTTCAATGAGCAGTTCTTC.

V and J are TRBV20-1 and TRBJ2-3; D is unresolved. V was cut by 1 base and J by 2 bases, with 4 bases left in between. Germline values: CDR1 DFQATT, CDR2 SNEGSKA (reference sequence). The CDR3 is made up of 12 amino acids. Written as DNA, the CDR3 is TGCAGTGCTAGAGGAAACACAGATACGCAGTATTTT. This translates into CSARGNTDTQYF.

This clonotype appeared many times. The chain couples TRBV20-1 to TRBJ2-1; 7 nucleotides match TRBD2. The junction had 7 bases not matched to a gene; V was cut back by 2 bases and J by 9 bases. The germline CDR1 and CDR2 sequences are DFQATT and SNEGSKA (reference sequence). CDR3 length: 13 residues. Written as DNA, the CDR3 is TGCAGTGCTAGATGGACTAGTCGTGGTGAGCAGTTCTTC. As protein: CSARWTSRGEQFF.

This clonotype appeared a few times. The chain couples TRBV20-1 to TRBJ2-2; 7 bases agree with TRBD1. The CDR3 has 15 amino acids. Germline loops: CDR1 DFQATT, CDR2 SNEGSKA (reference sequence). The V segment lost 5 bases and the J segment 0 bases; nucleotides outside the gene matches: 6. This CDR3 reads CSARGTDPNTGELFF. The CDR3 nucleotides read TGCAGTGCTCGTGGGACAGATCCGAACACCGGGGAGCTGTTTTTT.

This chain links TRBV6-5 with TRBJ2-5, with D hard to call. Trimming removed 2 bases from V and 4 bases from J, with 8 bases in between. CDR1 MNHEY and CDR2 SVGAGI come from the germline V gene. The length of the CDR3 is 13 residues. The CDR3 loop reads CASSYGNGETQYF. Here the CDR3 DNA reads TGTGCCAGCAGTTACGGGAACGGAGAGACCCAGTACTTC.

The CDR3: CASSLMGLADNEQFF. The DNA for the CDR3 is TGTGCCAGCAGTCTAATGGGACTAGCGGACAATGAGCAGTTCTTC. The V call is TRBV28, the J call TRBJ2-1; TRBD2 matches at 11 bases. Germline values: CDR1 MDHEN, CDR2 SYDVKM. After removal of 5 bases from V and 5 bases from J, the junction contained 5 bases not matched to a gene. This CDR3 has 15 residues.

In this sample, this clonotype turned up many times. This sequence joins TRBV12-3 or TRBV12-4 and TRBJ2-7; D gene ambiguous. Trimming left V 2 bases short and J 2 bases short, with 10 bases between. This CDR3 spans 14 amino acids. Written as DNA, the CDR3 is TGTGCCAGCAGTTTAAGGGCGGAGACCTACGAGCAGTACTTC. This codes for CASSLRAETYEQYF.